The 25 T cell receptor beta chains below come from one sample, sequenced in a study of cytomegalovirus exposure and HLA in healthy donors. The study ran its PCR with 60 Vbeta and 13 Jbeta primers. Produced via immunoSEQ multiplex PCR; TCRdb's table is partial and in-frame only. The table has about 150,000 clones, over 60% seen once; the top ten hold over 2%. The specimen sequenced was PBMCs. The receptors were gathered from a man in his forties or fifties in good health and CMV-seronegative.

This rearrangement joins TRBV28 to TRBJ2-1; TRBD2 agrees at 11 bases. V was pared by 8 bases and J by 10 bases, with 25 bases of the junction left unmatched. The CDR3 covers 19 residues. In germline, CDR1 is MDHEN, CDR2 SYDVKM. The CDR3 loop is CASGFSGRATLPPRREQFF. As DNA, the CDR3 is TGTGCCAGCGGGTTTAGCGGGAGGGCGACATTACCGCCCAGGCGAGAGCAGTTCTTC.

The V and J genes are TRBV27 and TRBJ2-7, with 8 bases lining up with TRBD2. There are 12 residues in the CDR3. Germline loops: CDR1 MNHEY, CDR2 SMNVEV (reference sequence). J gave up 7 bases and V 6 bases, and 5 bases lay outside the gene matches. CDR3 protein: CASSPPGGEQYF. As DNA, the CDR3 is TGTGCCAGCAGCCCCCCGGGGGGGGAGCAGTACTTC.

The chain uses TRBV2 and TRBJ1-2; D perhaps matches TRBD1 (6 bases). The germline CDR1 and CDR2 sequences are SNHLY and FYNNEI. The V end lost 6 bases, the J end lost 3 bases, and 14 bases lay between the germline ends. The CDR3 consists of 14 residues. CDR3 sequence: CASRHAQGDYGYTF. CDR3 nucleotide sequence: TGTGCCAGCAGACATGCACAGGGAGACTATGGCTACACCTTC.

V and J are TRBV9 and TRBJ2-7; 9 bases fit TRBD1. The junction had 10 bases not matched to a gene; V was cut back by 4 bases and J by 2 bases. The CDR3 length is 16 residues. CDR1 and CDR2 from the germline V gene are SGDLS and YYNGEE. This CDR3 reads CASSTRRTGEAYEQYF. Written as DNA, the CDR3 is TGTGCCAGCAGCACCCGTAGGACAGGGGAAGCCTACGAGCAGTACTTC. Looking up the rest from reference TRBV9 and TRBJ2-7 gives the full variable domain: DSGVTQTPKHLITATGQRVTLRCSPRSGDLSVYWYQQSLDQGLQFLIQYYNGEERAKGNILERFSAQQFPDLHSELNLSSLELGDSALYFCASSTRRTGEAYEQYFGPGTRLTVT.

This chain uses TRBV5-1 with TRBJ2-1, with 8 bases matching TRBD2. The CDR3 is 16 residues long. Germline V gene data show CDR1 as SGHRS and CDR2 as YFSETQ. Trimming removed 0 bases from V and 6 bases from J; junction bases left unmatched: 8. The chain's CDR3 is CASSLVAGSLGNEQFF. The CDR3 DNA reads as TGCGCCAGCAGCTTGGTAGCGGGATCCCTCGGCAATGAGCAGTTCTTC.

This chain connects TRBV7-9 to TRBJ2-5; 7 nucleotides line up with TRBD2. V trimming: 1 base; J trimming: 5 bases; junction bases outside the gene matches: 13. The CDR3 length is 17 residues. In germline, CDR1 is SEHNR, CDR2 FQNEAQ (reference sequence). For the CDR3, the DNA is TGTGCCAGCAGCTTAGATGGCGGGAGTAGTTGGTCGGAGACCCAGTACTTC. Protein sequence: CASSLDGGSSWSETQYF. The full variable domain, completed using reference TRBV7-9 and TRBJ2-5, is DTGVSQNPRHKITKRGQNVTFRCDPISEHNRLYWYRQTLGQGPEFLTYFQNEAQLEKSRLLSDRFSAERPKGSFSTLEIQRTEQGDSAMYLCASSLDGGSSWSETQYFGPGTRLLVL.

The rearrangement links TRBV7-9 to TRBJ1-2; TRBD1 is a possible D gene (6 bases). Per germline, CDR1 SEHNR and CDR2 FQNEAQ (reference sequence). The V end was cut by 4 bases, the J end by 3 bases, with 12 bases between. The CDR3 runs 14 residues. The CDR3 loop is CASSSSWTDYGYTF. The CDR3 DNA follows: TGTGCCAGCAGCTCCAGCTGGACAGACTATGGCTACACCTTC.

This chain links TRBV14 with TRBJ2-5, with D possibly matching TRBD1 (5 bases). The assigned J gene may be wrong: the sequence end matches TRBJ2-7 better. This CDR3 is built from 15 residues. Germline V gives CDR1 SGHDN, CDR2 FVKESK. CDR3 sequence reads: CASSLWTTGTYEQYF. The CDR3 DNA is TGTGCCAGCAGCCTTTGGACAACAGGAACCTACGAGCAGTACTTC.

The V call is TRBV7-9, the J call TRBJ2-7; possible D gene TRBD1, 7 bases. Trimming left V 4 bases short and J 2 bases short, with 9 bases between. CDR1 SEHNR and CDR2 FQNEAQ come from the germline V gene (reference sequence). The CDR3 contains 13 residues. CDR3 nucleotides: TGTGCCAGCAGCTCAGGGGGGACCTACGAGCAGTACTTC. Protein: CASSSGGTYEQYF.

This clone was observed a single time. The V call is TRBV9, the J call TRBJ2-3; D uncertain. Trimming cost V 0 bases and J 6 bases, with 23 bases left between them. Germline V lookup: CDR1 SGDLS, CDR2 YYNGEE. The CDR3 contains 18 residues. In nucleotides, the CDR3 is TGTGCCAGCAGCGTAGCCTCCTCCCCAGTGTCTTTCAAGGATACGCAGTATTTT. Its protein product is CASSVASSPVSFKDTQYF.

The V call is TRBV10-3, the J call TRBJ2-1; 10 bases match TRBD2. Germline V gives CDR1 ENHRY, CDR2 SYGVKD. The CDR3 is 18 amino acids. With 0 bases clipped from V and 7 bases from J, the junction kept 12 bases outside the gene matches. The CDR3 spells CAISESGRASGGRNEQFF. CDR3 coding DNA: TGTGCCATCAGTGAGTCCGGTAGGGCTAGCGGGGGTAGAAATGAGCAGTTCTTC.

The gene calls are TRBV19 and TRBJ2-7, with D tentatively TRBD1 (7 bases). CDR1 and CDR2 (germline): LNHDA, SQIVND (reference sequence). This CDR3 spans 15 amino acids. V was shortened by 6 bases and J by 5 bases, with 20 bases between the two germline ends. CDR3 in amino acids: CASRDQGGKSDEQYF. The CDR3 DNA sequence: TGTGCCAGTAGAGATCAGGGGGGAAAAAGCGACGAGCAGTACTTC. Complete variable domain (other parts from reference TRBV19 and TRBJ2-7): DGGITQSPKYLFRKEGQNVTLSCEQNLNHDAMYWYRQDPGQGLRLIYYSQIVNDFQKGDIAEGYSVSREKKESFPLTVTSAQKNPTAFYLCASRDQGGKSDEQYFGPGTRLTVT.

The chain couples TRBV7-2 to TRBJ2-7; TRBD2 matches 12 bases. The CDR3 is 15 residues long. The germline V gene has CDR1 SGHTA and CDR2 FQGNSA. V lost 1 base and J lost 6; bases outside the gene matches: 4. This CDR3 reads CASSLVLAGGLEQYF. The CDR3 region has the DNA TGTGCCAGCAGCTTAGTTCTAGCGGGGGGGCTCGAGCAGTACTTC.

The chain uses TRBV7-2 and TRBJ2-3, with a weak D call TRBD2 (5 bases). V was shortened by 0 bases and J by 5 bases, with 9 bases between the two germline ends. There are 14 residues in the CDR3. The germline V gene has CDR1 SGHTA and CDR2 FQGNSA. CDR3 in amino acids: CASSLAGVVDTQYF. The CDR3 DNA is TGTGCCAGCAGCTTAGCGGGAGTAGTAGATACGCAGTATTTT.

The chain couples TRBV10-2 to TRBJ2-7; 9 positions agree with TRBD2. CDR1 WSHSY and CDR2 SAAADI come from the germline V gene. The length of the CDR3 is 17 residues. Trimming took 2 bases from V and 1 from J; bases not matched to a gene: 9. The CDR3 DNA reads as TGCGCCAGCAGTGAGCTGGGGTGGCGGGGGGGATCCTACGAGCAGTACTTC. It is translated as CASSELGWRGGSYEQYF.

The chain links TRBV7-8 to TRBJ1-5; 8 bases fit TRBD1. J lost 5 bases, V lost 5 bases, and 8 bases had no gene match. The CDR3 runs to 15 residues. Germline values: CDR1 SGHVS, CDR2 FQNEAQ. The CDR3 spells CASSPFDRGDQPQHF. The CDR3 nucleotides are TGTGCCAGCAGCCCATTTGACAGGGGAGATCAGCCCCAGCATTTT.

CDR3 bases: TGTGCCAGCACATCCGGAGCTAGCGGCACAGATACGCAGTATTTT. Its translation is CASTSGASGTDTQYF. The V call is TRBV9, the J call TRBJ2-3; TRBD2 is a possible D gene (6 bases). The V end lost 6 bases, the J end lost 1 base, and 15 bases lay between the germline ends. The CDR3 contains 15 residues. Germline CDR1 and CDR2: SGDLS and YYNGEE.

The rearrangement joins TRBV7-3 to TRBJ1-1, with unresolved D. V dropped 1 base and J dropped 3 bases, with 6 bases sitting between them. CDR1 and CDR2 (germline): SGHTA, FQGTGA. This CDR3 region has 13 residues. Written as DNA, the CDR3 is TGTGCCAGCAGCTTAAATAGAGACACTGAAGCTTTCTTT. It encodes CASSLNRDTEAFF.

The rearrangement uses TRBV2 and TRBJ1-4, with D possibly matching TRBD1 (5 bases). This CDR3 spans 17 amino acids. V was shortened by 1 base and J by 1 base, with 13 bases between the two germline ends. From germline, CDR1 is SNHLY and CDR2 FYNNEI. The CDR3 coding sequence is TGTGCCAGCAGTGAAGGGCCGCAGGGCAGAACTAATGAAAAACTGTTTTTT. It yields the protein CASSEGPQGRTNEKLFF.

This clone occurred a few times. This sequence joins TRBV6-1 and TRBJ1-5; the D gene is possibly TRBD1 (6 bases). The CDR3 is 18 residues long. V was pared by 2 bases and J by 0 bases, with 17 bases between. Germline V lookup: CDR1 MNHNS, CDR2 SASEGT. The CDR3 is CASSEQLVRGYSNQPQHF. CDR3 DNA: TGTGCCAGCAGTGAACAGCTAGTCAGGGGATATAGCAATCAGCCCCAGCATTTT.

This chain uses TRBV15 with TRBJ1-5; TRBD1 might be the D (5 bases). The germline CDR1 and CDR2 sequences are LNHNV and YYDKDF (reference sequence). V shed 5 bases and J shed 2 bases, with 13 bases lying between them. The CDR3 is 15 residues long. The CDR3: CATSPPPGRNQPQHF. CDR3 in DNA: TGTGCCACCAGCCCCCCCCCAGGGCGCAATCAGCCCCAGCATTTT.

The rearrangement links TRBV5-1 to TRBJ2-3, with 8 bases that match TRBD2. Per the germline V gene, CDR1 is SGHRS and CDR2 is YFSETQ. V gave up 4 bases and J gave up 0 bases; unmatched junction bases: 7. This CDR3 comprises 16 residues. The CDR3 is CASSLGGGLSTDTQYF. DNA of the CDR3: TGCGCCAGCAGCCTCGGGGGGGGCCTCAGCACAGATACGCAGTATTTT. The full variable domain, completed using reference TRBV5-1 and TRBJ2-3, is KAGVTQTPRYLIKTRGQQVTLSCSPISGHRSVSWYQQTPGQGLQFLFEYFSETQRNKGNFPGRFSGRQFSNSRSEMNVSTLELGDSALYLCASSLGGGLSTDTQYFGPGTRLTVL.

The chain uses TRBV15 and TRBJ1-2; D might be TRBD1 (5 bases). CDR1 and CDR2 from the germline V gene are LNHNV and YYDKDF (reference sequence). The germline V and J ends were trimmed by 0 bases and 6 bases, with 14 bases remaining between them. CDR3 length: 15 residues. In DNA, the CDR3 is TGTGCCACCAGCAGAGATCGTAGGGACTGGGATGGCTACACCTTC. Protein sequence: CATSRDRRDWDGYTF.

Note on this clone: One end of the junction fails to match germline, which may point to a read error. Within the sample, other DNA sequences also encode this same CDR3. The V call is TRBV5-1, the J call TRBJ2-1, with 7 bases lining up with TRBD1. The CDR3 is 13 amino acids. CDR1 is SGHRS, CDR2 YFSETQ, per germline. This CDR3 reads CASSVGTVNEQFF. CDR3 DNA sequence: TGCGCTAGCAGCGTAGGGACAGTCAATGAGCAGTTCTTC. The whole variable domain, remainder taken from reference TRBV5-1 and TRBJ2-1, is KAGVTQTPRYLIKTRGQQVTLSCSPISGHRSVSWYQQTPGQGLQFLFEYFSETQRNKGNFPGRFSGRQFSNSRSEMNVSTLELGDSALYLCASSVGTVNEQFFGPGTRLTVL.

V is TRBV5-6 and J is TRBJ1-3; a possible D gene is TRBD1 (5 bases). Trimming took off 4 bases at V and 0 bases at J, with 11 bases between the two ends. From germline, CDR1 is SGHDT and CDR2 YYEEEE. The CDR3 covers 15 residues. The CDR3 nucleotides are TGTGCCAGCAGCATCACAGGCACCTCTGGAAACACCATATATTTT. It yields the protein CASSITGTSGNTIYF.